The clone carrying this T cell receptor (beta chain) was recorded at least ten times. Its target is unknown. Germline values: CDR1 SGHDT, CDR2 YYEEEE. V shed 4 bases and J 5 bases; nucleotides not matched to a gene: 7. The CDR3 covers 16 residues. The data stem from a study of beta chain features in type 1 diabetes. General study findings and limits: Moderate but significant shortening of TCRB CDR3s was recorded in all four CD4+ subsets from Type 1 diabetes patients.

Expressed TCRB transcripts were sequenced because the entire RNA isolate underwent reverse transcription. TCRdb keeps only in-frame clones here, not all; method: immunoSEQ multiplex PCR. The table records nearly 350,000 clones, about a tenth of them present only once. The specimen sequenced was central memory CD4+ T cells from blood. The rearrangement links TRBV5-6 to TRBJ1-6; 9 bases align to TRBD1. The TCR was taken from a man aged 25 to 40 with type 1 diabetes. The CDR3, as DNA: TGTGCCAGCAGCCTGTACAGGGGGCGGAATAATTCACCCCTCCACTTT. Its translation is CASSLYRGRNNSPLHF.